Below are 9 T cell receptor beta chains sequenced from a single sample in a study of T cells after yellow fever vaccination. TCRdb independently ran MiXCR on the 5' RACE reads; one entry per CDR3 protein. The sample consists of a few hundred thousand distinct CDR3 sequences, 8.7% of them appearing once. The sample was CD4+ T cells sorted from PBMCs, taken 5 days after the yellow fever booster vaccination. All receptors come from a man between 18 and 29 years old who received the YFV17D yellow fever vaccine.

The sample holds a few counts of this clonotype. The chain has TRBV12-3 or TRBV12-4 and TRBJ1-1; D not certain. Trimming took 5 bases from V and 4 from J, leaving 11 bases between them. This CDR3 is 13 amino acids long. In DNA form, the CDR3 reads TGTGCCAGCAGTCTGACACGGAGCACTGAAGCTTTCTTT. This encodes CASSLTRSTEAFF.

The chain couples TRBV10-3 to TRBJ1-6; a weak D match, TRBD1 (5 bases). CDR3 size: 15 residues. Germline loops: CDR1 ENHRY, CDR2 SYGVKD. Trimming pared 6 bases from V and 7 bases from J, leaving 16 bases between. DNA of the CDR3: TGTGCCATCAGCGATCCGGGACCCATAAATTCACCCCTCCACTTT. Its translation is CAISDPGPINSPLHF.

This clonotype showed up just a few times. The chain couples TRBV18 to TRBJ1-5, with D perhaps matching TRBD1 (5 bases). Germline V gene data show CDR1 as KGHSH and CDR2 as LQKENI. The V and J ends lost 2 bases and 6 bases respectively, with 14 bases between them. The CDR3 has 15 residues. The CDR3 DNA follows: TGTGCCAGCTCACCAGTAGGAGGGGTGGGTCAGCCCCAGCATTTT. Protein product: CASSPVGGVGQPQHF.

The chain joins TRBV4-3 to TRBJ2-3; 7 bases match TRBD2. The CDR3 has 18 residues. The germline V gene encodes CDR1 LGHNA and CDR2 YSLEER. J lost 0 bases, V lost 4 bases, and 13 bases had no gene match. The CDR3 sequence: CASSPLPIERGSTDTQYF. CDR3 coding DNA: TGCGCCAGCAGCCCCCTCCCTATAGAGCGGGGTAGCACAGATACGCAGTATTTT.

The chain links TRBV7-3 to TRBJ2-2; TRBD2 matches 12 bases. This CDR3 has 17 residues. After removal of 3 bases from V and 2 bases from J, the junction contained 4 bases not matched to a gene. Germline assignment: CDR1 SGHTA and CDR2 FQGTGA. The CDR3 DNA follows: TGTGCCAGCAGCTTCTCTAGCGGGGGGGCAAACACCGGGGAGCTGTTTTTT. Amino acids: CASSFSSGGANTGELFF.

A few counts support this clonotype. The rearrangement uses TRBV4-1 and TRBJ2-1; no firm D call. CDR1 is MGHRA, CDR2 YSYEKL, per germline. Trimming left V 3 bases short and J 9 bases short, with 9 bases between. The CDR3 runs 12 residues. CDR3 in amino acids: CASSHPNTEQFF. CDR3 bases: TGCGCCAGCAGCCACCCCAATACTGAGCAGTTCTTC.

The table lists this clonotype with a few counts. The chain carries TRBV6-1 and TRBJ2-5; unclear D gene. In germline, CDR1 is MNHNS, CDR2 SASEGT. This CDR3 comprises 10 residues. Trimming took off 10 bases at V and 1 base at J, with 4 bases between the two ends. The CDR3 DNA reads as TGTGCCACGCTCCAAGAGACCCAGTACTTC. Its protein is CATLQETQYF.

The J gene is TRBJ2-3, the V gene TRBV9; D remains unclear. The CDR3 is 14 amino acids. The V end was cut by 4 bases, the J end by 2 bases, with 11 bases between. Germline CDR1 SGDLS, CDR2 YYNGEE. The DNA for the CDR3 is TGTGCCAGCAGCCCAGATCCAGCCACAGATACGCAGTATTTT. This codes for CASSPDPATDTQYF.

J is TRBJ2-1 and V is TRBV28, with D possibly being TRBD2 (6 bases). From germline, CDR1 is MDHEN and CDR2 SYDVKM. V lost 5 bases and J lost 7, with 12 bases in between. The CDR3 totals 13 residues. The CDR3 spells CASSHGRENEQFF. In DNA form, the CDR3 reads TGTGCCAGCAGTCACGGACGGGAGAATGAGCAGTTCTTC. Looking up the rest from reference TRBV28 and TRBJ2-1 gives the full variable domain: DVKVTQSSRYLVKRTGEKVFLECVQDMDHENMFWYRQDPGLGLRLIYFSYDVKMKEKGDIPEGYSVSREKKERFSLILESASTNQTSMYLCASSHGRENEQFFGPGTRLTVL.